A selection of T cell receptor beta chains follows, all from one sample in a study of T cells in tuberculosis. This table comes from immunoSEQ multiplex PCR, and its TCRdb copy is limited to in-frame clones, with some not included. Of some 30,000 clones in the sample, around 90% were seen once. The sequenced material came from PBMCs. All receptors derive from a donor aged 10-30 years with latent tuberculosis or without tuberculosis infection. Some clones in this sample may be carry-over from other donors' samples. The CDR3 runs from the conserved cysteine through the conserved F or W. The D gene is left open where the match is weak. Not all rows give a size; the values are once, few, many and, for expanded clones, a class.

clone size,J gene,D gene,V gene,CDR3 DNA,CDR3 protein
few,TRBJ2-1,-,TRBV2,TGTGCCAGCAGCCGCGAGGCCCAGTTCTTC,CASSREAQFF
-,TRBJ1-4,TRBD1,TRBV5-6,TGTGCCAGCAGCTCGGGACAGGTGAACGAAAAACTGTTTTTT,CASSSGQVNEKLFF
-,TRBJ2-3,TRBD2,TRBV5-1,TGCGCCAGCAGAACCGGACTAGCGGATGATACGCAGTATTTT,CASRTGLADDTQYF
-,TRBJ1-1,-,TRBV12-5,TGTGCTAGTGGTTTGGAGACTACAATGAACACTGAAGCTTTCTTT,CASGLETTMNTEAFF
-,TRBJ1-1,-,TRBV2,TGTGCCAGCAGTCTTAGGGGGAACACTGAAGCTTTCTTT,CASSLRGNTEAFF
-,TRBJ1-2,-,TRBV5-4,TGTGCCAGCAGCCTGGGGGGCCAGAACTATGGCTACACCTTC,CASSLGGQNYGYTF
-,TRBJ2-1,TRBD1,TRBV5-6,TGTGCCAGCAGCTCTTGGGACAGGGCTCAGAATGAGCAGTTCTTC,CASSSWDRAQNEQFF
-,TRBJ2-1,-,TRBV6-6,TGTGCCAGCAGTTACACCCGACTGGTCGAGCAGTTCTTC,CASSYTRLVEQFF
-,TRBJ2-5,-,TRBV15,TGTGCCACCAGCAGAGCTCCTTCGTCGGAAGAGACCCAGTACTTC,CATSRAPSSEETQYF
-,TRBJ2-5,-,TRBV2,TGTGCCAGCAGTGCGCCATTGAGAGAGACCCAGTACTTC,CASSAPLRETQYF
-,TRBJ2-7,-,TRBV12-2,TGTGCAGGAGATCAGGGTGCCTCCGAGCAGTACTTC,CAGDQGASEQYF
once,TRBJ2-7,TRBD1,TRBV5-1,TGCGCCAGCAGCCCTGGACAGGCGCACTACGAGCAGTACTTC,CASSPGQAHYEQYF
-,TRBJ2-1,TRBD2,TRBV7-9,TGTGCCAGCAGCTTAAATAGCGGGGGGGCAATCAATGAGCAGTTCTTC,CASSLNSGGAINEQFF
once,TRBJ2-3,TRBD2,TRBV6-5,TGTGCCAGCAGGTCCGCGGGGGTCGGGACAGATACGCAGTATTTT,CASRSAGVGTDTQYF
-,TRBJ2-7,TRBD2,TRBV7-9,TGTGCCAGCAGCTTTCCTACTAGCGGTTCCTACGAGCAGTACTTC,CASSFPTSGSYEQYF
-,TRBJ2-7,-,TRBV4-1,TGCGCCAGCAGCCAGGGACACCCAGCTTCCTACGAGCAGTACTTC,CASSQGHPASYEQYF
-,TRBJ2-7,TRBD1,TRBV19,TGTGCCAGTAGTGTCGGGACAGGGGGGATGTACGAGCAGTACTTC,CASSVGTGGMYEQYF
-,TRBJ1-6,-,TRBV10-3,TGTGCCATCAACCGGGGAAACAATTCACCCCTCCACTTT,CAINRGNNSPLHF
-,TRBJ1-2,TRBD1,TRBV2,TGTGCCAGCAGTGAACTTCAGGGGGCCTATGGCTACACCTTC,CASSELQGAYGYTF
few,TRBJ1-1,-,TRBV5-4,TGTGCCAGCAGCTTGGATCCATTGAACACTGAAGCTTTCTTT,CASSLDPLNTEAFF
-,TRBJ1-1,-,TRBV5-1,TGCGCCAGCAGCCCAGAAAATCCGAACACTGAAGCTTTCTTT,CASSPENPNTEAFF
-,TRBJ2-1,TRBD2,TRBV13,TGTGCCAGCAGCTTAGATATAGCGGGAGTTTACAATGAGCAGTTCTTC,CASSLDIAGVYNEQFF
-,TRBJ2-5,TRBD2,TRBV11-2,TGTGCCAGCAGCCAGCGGACTAGCTCGGAGACCCAGTACTTC,CASSQRTSSETQYF
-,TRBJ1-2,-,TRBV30,TGTGCCTGGAGTGTAGGGAGTGGCTACACCTTC,CAWSVGSGYTF
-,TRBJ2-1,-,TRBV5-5,TGTGCCAGCAGCTTGCAGGCCCCCCACAATGAGCAGTTCTTC,CASSLQAPHNEQFF
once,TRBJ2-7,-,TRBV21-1,TGTGCCAGCATCTACCCGACCAGCGGGGAGAGGGACGAGCAGTACTTC,CASIYPTSGERDEQYF
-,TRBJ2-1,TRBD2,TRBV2,TGTGCCAGCAGGAAAGCGGGAGGAAGGGACAATGAGCAGTTCTTC,CASRKAGGRDNEQFF
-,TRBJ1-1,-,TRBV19,TGTGCCAGTAGACTCAGGCTCGAGTCGAGTACTGAAGCTTTCTTT,CASRLRLESSTEAFF
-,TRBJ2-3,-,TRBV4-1,TGCGCCAGCAGCCACCCCACTAGCCTAGGGACAGATACGCAGTATTTT,CASSHPTSLGTDTQYF
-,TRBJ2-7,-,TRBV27,TGTGCCAGCAGTTTACTACCCCCTCTGGAGCGGGCCTCCTACGAGCAGTACTTC,CASSLLPPLERASYEQYF
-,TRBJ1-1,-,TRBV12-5,TGTGCTAGTGGTTTAGCGGGGGGCGGTGAAGCTTTCTTT,CASGLAGGGEAFF
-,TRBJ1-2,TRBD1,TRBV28,TGTGCCAGCAGCCTACAGGGGGAGGGCTATGGCTACACCTTC,CASSLQGEGYGYTF
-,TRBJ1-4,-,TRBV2,TGTGCCAGCAGTCTACTCGGGACTGGGATTGAAAAACTGTTTTTT,CASSLLGTGIEKLFF
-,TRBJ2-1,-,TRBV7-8,TGTGCCAGCAGCTCCGGGGGCTACAATGAGCAGTTCTTC,CASSSGGYNEQFF
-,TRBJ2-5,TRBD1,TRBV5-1,TGCGCCAGCAACAAACAGGGGTTAGAGACCCAGTACTTC,CASNKQGLETQYF
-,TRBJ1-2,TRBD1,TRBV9,TGTGCCAGCAGCGTAGCTAGGGGGCTAAACTATGGCTACACCTTC,CASSVARGLNYGYTF
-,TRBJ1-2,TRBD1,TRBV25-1,TGTGCCAGCAGCCTATCCGGGACAGAAGATTATGGCTACACCTTC,CASSLSGTEDYGYTF
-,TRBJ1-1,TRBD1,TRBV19,TGTGCCAGTAGGGGGCGGAGGACAGGGAATCTAGGGACTGAAGCTTTCTTT,CASRGRRTGNLGTEAFF
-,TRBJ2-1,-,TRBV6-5,TGTGCCAGCAGTTACGGCACCTACAATGAGCAGTTCTTC,CASSYGTYNEQFF
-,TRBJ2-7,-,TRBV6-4,TGTGCCAGCAGTGGAATTAGTGAGCAGTACTTC,CASSGISEQYF